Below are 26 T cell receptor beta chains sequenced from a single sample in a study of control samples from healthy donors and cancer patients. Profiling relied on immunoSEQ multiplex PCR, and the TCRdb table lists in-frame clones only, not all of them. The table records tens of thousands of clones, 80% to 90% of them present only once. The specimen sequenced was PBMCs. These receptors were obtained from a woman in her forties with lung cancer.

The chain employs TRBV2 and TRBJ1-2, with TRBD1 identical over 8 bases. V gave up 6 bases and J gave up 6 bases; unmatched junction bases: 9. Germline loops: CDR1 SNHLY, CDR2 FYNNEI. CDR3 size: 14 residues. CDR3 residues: CASRQGAVTDGYTF. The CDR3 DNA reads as TGTGCCAGCAGGCAGGGGGCGGTAACGGATGGCTACACCTTC.

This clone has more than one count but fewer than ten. CDR3 bases: TGTGCCAGCAGCGCCGTGGCAGGGTTGAACAATGAGCAGTTCTTC. It yields the protein CASSAVAGLNNEQFF. The V and J genes are TRBV9 and TRBJ2-1, with D perhaps TRBD1 (5 bases). This CDR3 region has 15 residues. Germline loops: CDR1 SGDLS, CDR2 YYNGEE. V dropped 3 bases and J dropped 5 bases, with 15 bases sitting between them.

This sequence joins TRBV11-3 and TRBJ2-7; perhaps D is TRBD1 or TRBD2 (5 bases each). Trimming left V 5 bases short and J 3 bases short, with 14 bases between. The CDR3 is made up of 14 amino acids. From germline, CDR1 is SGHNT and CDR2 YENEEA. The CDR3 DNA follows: TGTGCCAGCAGCGCCACCGGGACGCGCTACGAGCAGTACTTC. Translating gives CASSATGTRYEQYF.

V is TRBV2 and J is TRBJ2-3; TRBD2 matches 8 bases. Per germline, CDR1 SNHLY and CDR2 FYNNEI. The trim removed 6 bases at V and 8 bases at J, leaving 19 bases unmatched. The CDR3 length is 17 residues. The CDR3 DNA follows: TGTGCCAGCAGCGCACCAGGGACTAGGGGGAGCACTGGTACGCAGTATTTT. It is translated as CASSAPGTRGSTGTQYF.

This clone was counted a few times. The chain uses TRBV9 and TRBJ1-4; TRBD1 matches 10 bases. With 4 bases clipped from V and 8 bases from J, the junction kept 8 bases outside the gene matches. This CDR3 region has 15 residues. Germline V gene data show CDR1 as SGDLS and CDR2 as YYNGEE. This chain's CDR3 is CASSTDGTGDEKLFF. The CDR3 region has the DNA TGTGCCAGCAGCACAGATGGGACAGGGGACGAAAAACTGTTTTTT.

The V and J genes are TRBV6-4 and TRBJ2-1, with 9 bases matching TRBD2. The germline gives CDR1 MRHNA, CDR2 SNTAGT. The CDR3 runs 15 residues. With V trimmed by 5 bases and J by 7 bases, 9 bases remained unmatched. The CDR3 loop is CASSPIAGAGNEQFF. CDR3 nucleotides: TGTGCCAGCAGTCCTATAGCGGGGGCGGGGAATGAGCAGTTCTTC.

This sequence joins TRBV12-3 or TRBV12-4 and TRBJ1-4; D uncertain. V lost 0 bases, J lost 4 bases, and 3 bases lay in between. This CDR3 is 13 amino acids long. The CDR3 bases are TGTGCCAGCAGTTTAGCCCGTAATGAAAAACTGTTTTTT. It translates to CASSLARNEKLFF.

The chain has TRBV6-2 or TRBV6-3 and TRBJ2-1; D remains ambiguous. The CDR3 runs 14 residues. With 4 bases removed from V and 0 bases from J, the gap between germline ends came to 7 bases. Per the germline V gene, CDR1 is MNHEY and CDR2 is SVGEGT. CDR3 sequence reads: CASSWLSSYNEQFF. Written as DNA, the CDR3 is TGTGCCAGCAGTTGGTTGAGCTCCTACAATGAGCAGTTCTTC.

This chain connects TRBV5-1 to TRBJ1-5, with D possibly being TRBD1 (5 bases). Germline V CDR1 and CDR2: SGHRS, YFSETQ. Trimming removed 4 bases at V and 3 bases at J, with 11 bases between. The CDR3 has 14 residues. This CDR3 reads CASSPLGANQPQHF. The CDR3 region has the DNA TGCGCCAGCAGCCCTCTCGGGGCCAATCAGCCCCAGCATTTT.

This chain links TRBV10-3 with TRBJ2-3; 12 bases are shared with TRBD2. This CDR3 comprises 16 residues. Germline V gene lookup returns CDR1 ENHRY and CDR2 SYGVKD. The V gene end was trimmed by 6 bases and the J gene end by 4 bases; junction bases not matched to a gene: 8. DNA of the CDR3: TGTGCCATCAGACGGACTAGCGGGACCTCTCCAGATACGCAGTATTTT. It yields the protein CAIRRTSGTSPDTQYF.

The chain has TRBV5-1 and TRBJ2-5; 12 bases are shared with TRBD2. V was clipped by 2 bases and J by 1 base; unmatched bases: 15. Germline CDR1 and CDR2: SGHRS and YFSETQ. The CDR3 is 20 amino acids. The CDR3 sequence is CASSLGRSSGGAVPQETQYF. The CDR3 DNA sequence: TGCGCCAGCAGCTTAGGGCGGTCTAGCGGGGGGGCCGTTCCCCAAGAGACCCAGTACTTC.

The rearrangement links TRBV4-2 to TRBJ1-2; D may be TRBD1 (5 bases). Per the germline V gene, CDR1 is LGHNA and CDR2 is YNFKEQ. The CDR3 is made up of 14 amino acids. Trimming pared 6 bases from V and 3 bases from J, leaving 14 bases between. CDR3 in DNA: TGTGCCAGCAGGCCCGGGGCAGAATACTATGGCTACACCTTC. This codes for CASRPGAEYYGYTF.

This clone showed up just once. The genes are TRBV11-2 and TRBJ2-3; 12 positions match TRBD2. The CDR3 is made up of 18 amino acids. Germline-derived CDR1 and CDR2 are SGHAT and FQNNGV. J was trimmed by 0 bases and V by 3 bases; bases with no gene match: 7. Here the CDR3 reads CASSFGLAGIPSTDTQYF. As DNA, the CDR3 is TGTGCCAGCAGCTTTGGACTAGCGGGGATTCCTAGCACAGATACGCAGTATTTT. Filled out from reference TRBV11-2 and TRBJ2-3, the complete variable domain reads EAGVAQSPRYKIIEKRQSVAFWCNPISGHATLYWYQQILGQGPKLLIQFQNNGVVDDSQLPKDRFSAERLKGVDSTLKIQPAKLEDSAVYLCASSFGLAGIPSTDTQYFGPGTRLTVL.

The CDR3 is CASSISAGQGSEAFF. The DNA for the CDR3 is TGTGCCAGTAGTATATCAGCGGGACAGGGGAGTGAAGCTTTCTTT. The V call is TRBV19, the J call TRBJ1-1, with 10 positions matching TRBD1. J was trimmed by 7 bases and V by 2 bases; bases with no gene match: 7. The CDR3 covers 15 residues. CDR1 and CDR2 (germline): LNHDA, SQIVND (reference sequence).

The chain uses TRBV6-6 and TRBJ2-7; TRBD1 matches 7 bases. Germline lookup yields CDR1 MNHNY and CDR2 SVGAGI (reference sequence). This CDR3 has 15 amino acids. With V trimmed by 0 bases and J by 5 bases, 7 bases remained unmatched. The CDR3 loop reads CASSYSVTGAHEQYF. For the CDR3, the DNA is TGTGCCAGCAGTTACTCGGTTACAGGGGCCCACGAGCAGTACTTC.

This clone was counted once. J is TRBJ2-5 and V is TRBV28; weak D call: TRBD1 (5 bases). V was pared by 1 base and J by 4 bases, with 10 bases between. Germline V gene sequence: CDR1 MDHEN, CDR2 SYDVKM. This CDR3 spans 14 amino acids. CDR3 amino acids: CASSLFTGSETQYF. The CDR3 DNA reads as TGTGCCAGCAGTTTATTTACAGGTTCAGAGACCCAGTACTTC.

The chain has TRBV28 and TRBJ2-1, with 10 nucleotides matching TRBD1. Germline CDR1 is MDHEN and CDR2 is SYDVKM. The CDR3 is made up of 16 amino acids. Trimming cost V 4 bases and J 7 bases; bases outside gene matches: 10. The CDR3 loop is CASSSTPGQGWNEQFF. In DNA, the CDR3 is TGTGCCAGCAGTTCGACCCCGGGACAGGGGTGGAATGAGCAGTTCTTC.

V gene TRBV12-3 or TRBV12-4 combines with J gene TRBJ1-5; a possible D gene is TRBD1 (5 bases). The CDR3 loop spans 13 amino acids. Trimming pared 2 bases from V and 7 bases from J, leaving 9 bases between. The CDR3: CASSLRRDQPQHF. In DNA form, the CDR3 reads TGTGCCAGCAGTTTACGGAGGGACCAGCCCCAGCATTTT.

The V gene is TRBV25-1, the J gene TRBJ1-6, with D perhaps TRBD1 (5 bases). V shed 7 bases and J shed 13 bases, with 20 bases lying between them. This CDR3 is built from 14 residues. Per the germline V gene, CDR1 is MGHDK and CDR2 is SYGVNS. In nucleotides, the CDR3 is TGTGCCAGCACGGAAGGCAGGGAAATGATCCCCCTCCACTTT. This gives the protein CASTEGREMIPLHF.

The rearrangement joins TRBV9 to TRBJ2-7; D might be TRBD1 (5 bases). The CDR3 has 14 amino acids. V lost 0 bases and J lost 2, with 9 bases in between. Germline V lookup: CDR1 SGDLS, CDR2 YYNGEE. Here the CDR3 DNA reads TGTGCCAGCAGCGTAGATACCAGGGCCTACGAGCAGTACTTC. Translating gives CASSVDTRAYEQYF. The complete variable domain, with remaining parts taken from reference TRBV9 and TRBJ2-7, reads DSGVTQTPKHLITATGQRVTLRCSPRSGDLSVYWYQQSLDQGLQFLIQYYNGEERAKGNILERFSAQQFPDLHSELNLSSLELGDSALYFCASSVDTRAYEQYFGPGTRLTVT.

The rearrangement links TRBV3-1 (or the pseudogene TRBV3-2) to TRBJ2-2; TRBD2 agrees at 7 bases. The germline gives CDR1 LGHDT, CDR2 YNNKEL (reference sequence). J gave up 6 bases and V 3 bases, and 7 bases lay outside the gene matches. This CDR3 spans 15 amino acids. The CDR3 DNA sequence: TGTGCCAGCAGCCATCCTCTTCGGGGGGCCGGGGAGCTGTTTTTT. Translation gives CASSHPLRGAGELFF.

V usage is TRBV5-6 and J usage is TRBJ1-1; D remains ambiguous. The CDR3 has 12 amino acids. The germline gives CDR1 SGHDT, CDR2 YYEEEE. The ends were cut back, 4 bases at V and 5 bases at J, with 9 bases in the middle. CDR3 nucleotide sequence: TGTGCCAGCAGCGGCAGGTGGACTGAAGCTTTCTTT. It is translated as CASSGRWTEAFF.

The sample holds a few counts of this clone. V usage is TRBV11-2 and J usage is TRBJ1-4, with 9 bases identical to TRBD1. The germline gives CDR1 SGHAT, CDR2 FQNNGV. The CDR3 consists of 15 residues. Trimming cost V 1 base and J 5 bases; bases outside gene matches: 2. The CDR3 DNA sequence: TGTGCCAGCAGCTTAGCGGGACAGGGAAATGAAAAACTGTTTTTT. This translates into CASSLAGQGNEKLFF.

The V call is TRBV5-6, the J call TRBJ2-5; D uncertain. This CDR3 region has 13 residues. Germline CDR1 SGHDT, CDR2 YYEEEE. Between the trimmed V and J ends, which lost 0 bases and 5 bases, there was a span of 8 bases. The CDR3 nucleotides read TGTGCCAGCAGCTTGGTCTTAGCTGAGACCCAGTACTTC. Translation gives CASSLVLAETQYF.

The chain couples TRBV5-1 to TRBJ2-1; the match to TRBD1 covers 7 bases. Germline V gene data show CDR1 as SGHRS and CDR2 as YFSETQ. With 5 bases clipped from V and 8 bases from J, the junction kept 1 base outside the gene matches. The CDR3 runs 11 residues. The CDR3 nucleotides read TGCGCCAGCAGAGACAGGGATGAGCAGTTCTTC. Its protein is CASRDRDEQFF.

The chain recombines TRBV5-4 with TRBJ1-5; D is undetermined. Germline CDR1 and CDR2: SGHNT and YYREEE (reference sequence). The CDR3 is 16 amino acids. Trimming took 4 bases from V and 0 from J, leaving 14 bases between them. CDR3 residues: CASSPTAVYSNQPQHF. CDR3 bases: TGTGCCAGCAGCCCCACGGCCGTATATAGCAATCAGCCCCAGCATTTT.